The 29 T cell receptor beta chains presented below share a single source sample, sequenced in a study of response to subunit inactivated influenza vaccine. TCRdb re-called the RT-PCR reads with MiXCR, one entry per CDR3 protein. The data hold some 640,000 distinct CDR3 sequences, with approximately 13% observed a single time. This specimen consisted of PBMCs from blood, obtained 14 to 15 days before vaccination. The receptors come from a man between 50 and 59 years old who received an inactivated influenza vaccine.

This clonotype was recorded a few times. This chain links TRBV5-1 with TRBJ1-1; D gene ambiguous. The CDR3 runs 14 residues. V lost 3 bases and J lost 7, with 16 bases in between. CDR1 SGHRS and CDR2 YFSETQ come from the germline V gene. Here the CDR3 reads CASSSASGRVEAFF. In DNA, the CDR3 is TGCGCCAGCAGCTCCGCCAGCGGACGGGTTGAAGCTTTCTTT.

J is TRBJ2-1 and V is TRBV6-1; 12 bases match TRBD2. This CDR3 contains 13 residues. V gave up 9 bases and J gave up 8 bases; unmatched junction bases: 5. Germline V gene lookup returns CDR1 MNHNS and CDR2 SASEGT. The CDR3 is CASASGGAYEQFF. In DNA form, the CDR3 reads TGTGCCAGTGCTAGCGGGGGGGCGTATGAGCAGTTCTTC.

This clonotype was counted at least ten times. V usage is TRBV28 and J usage is TRBJ1-3; possible D gene TRBD1, 6 bases. The V gene's germline CDR1 is MDHEN and CDR2 SYDVKM. The V end lost 7 bases, the J end lost 4 bases, and 20 bases lay between the germline ends. The CDR3 extends over 16 amino acids. In nucleotides, the CDR3 is TGTGCCAGCACCACTCCTCAGGGGAACCTCGGAAACACCATATATTTT. Its translation is CASTTPQGNLGNTIYF.

This clonotype was observed a handful of times. The V and J genes are TRBV20-1 and TRBJ1-5; D not certain. Germline values: CDR1 DFQATT, CDR2 SNEGSKA (reference sequence). V lost 5 bases, J lost 3 bases, and 11 bases lay in between. This CDR3 has 13 amino acids. Here the CDR3 reads CSADREPNQPQHF. As DNA, the CDR3 is TGCAGTGCTGACCGGGAACCCAATCAGCCCCAGCATTTT.

The V call is TRBV20-1, the J call TRBJ2-1; perhaps TRBD2 as D (5 bases). V was trimmed by 0 bases and J by 5 bases, leaving 8 bases between them. CDR3 length: 13 amino acids. The V gene's germline CDR1 is DFQATT and CDR2 SNEGSKA (reference sequence). The CDR3 nucleotides are TGCAGTGCTAGAGATTACGGGGACAATGAGCAGTTCTTC. Translating gives CSARDYGDNEQFF.

The sample holds many counts of this clonotype. The rearrangement uses TRBV9 and TRBJ2-2; 11 bases align to TRBD1. Unmatched junction bases numbered 14, after V lost 4 bases and J lost 6 bases. This CDR3 region has 18 residues. Germline V gene sequence: CDR1 SGDLS, CDR2 YYNGEE. As DNA, the CDR3 is TGTGCCAGCAGCTCCCGGGACAGGGGGTTGGTACAGCCCGGGGAGCTGTTTTTT. Amino acids: CASSSRDRGLVQPGELFF.

The chain employs TRBV21-1 and TRBJ2-5; the listed D gene, TRBD1, was not tested against the DNA. TRBV21-1 constitutes a pseudogene. The CDR3 runs to 17 residues. CDR3 DNA sequence: TGTGCCAGCAGCAAAAACCGACAGGGGCTAATGCAAGAGACCCAGTACTTC. Translation gives CASSKNRQGLMQETQYF.

This clonotype was found a few times. The rearrangement uses TRBV24-1 and TRBJ2-5, with 7 bases fitting TRBD1. Germline V CDR1 and CDR2: KGHDR, SFDVKD. This CDR3 has 17 amino acids. V shed 5 bases and J 2 bases; nucleotides not matched to a gene: 13. CDR3 amino acids: CATSGSRQGPGQETQYF. CDR3 bases: TGTGCCACCAGTGGCTCAAGACAGGGCCCTGGTCAAGAGACCCAGTACTTC.

This clonotype has a handful of counts. CDR3 amino acids: CAIASGLGTEAFF. In DNA form, the CDR3 reads TGTGCCATCGCCTCAGGGCTAGGAACTGAAGCTTTCTTT. The chain joins TRBV10-3 to TRBJ1-1; D is possibly TRBD1 (5 bases). This CDR3 comprises 13 residues. V was cut by 8 bases and J by 5 bases, with 15 bases left in between. Germline V gives CDR1 ENHRY, CDR2 SYGVKD.

This clonotype was detected a few times. The J gene is TRBJ2-7, the V gene TRBV28; D tentatively fits TRBD1 or TRBD2 (5 bases each). Germline assignment: CDR1 MDHEN and CDR2 SYDVKM. The CDR3 has 12 residues. V was cut by 5 bases and J by 4 bases, with 9 bases left in between. In DNA form, the CDR3 reads TGTGCCAGCAGTGGGACGGAGTACGAGCAGTACTTC. Its translation is CASSGTEYEQYF.

The chain links TRBV15 to TRBJ1-1; D unresolved. This CDR3 is 15 amino acids long. V lost 0 bases and J 0 bases, leaving 8 bases between the germline ends. Germline V gives CDR1 LNHNV, CDR2 YYDKDF (reference sequence). Written as DNA, the CDR3 is TGTGCCACCAGCAGAGAGGTTGGGATGAACACTGAAGCTTTCTTT. Encoded protein: CATSREVGMNTEAFF.

V is TRBV6-5 and J is TRBJ2-2; D gene uncertain. The CDR3 runs to 12 residues. V lost 7 bases to trimming and J lost 4 bases, with 7 bases between them. The germline V gene has CDR1 MNHEY and CDR2 SVGAGI. The CDR3 bases are TGTGCCAGCACCCCAACCACCGGGGAGCTGTTTTTT. As protein: CASTPTTGELFF.

The rearrangement joins TRBV19 to TRBJ1-3; D not certain. With 1 base removed from V and 0 bases from J, the gap between germline ends came to 13 bases. This CDR3 is built from 17 residues. Germline loops: CDR1 LNHDA, CDR2 SQIVND (reference sequence). CDR3: CASSIVSAASSGNTIYF. In DNA form, the CDR3 reads TGTGCCAGTAGTATAGTTTCGGCAGCGAGCTCTGGAAACACCATATATTTT.

The gene calls are TRBV5-1 and TRBJ1-6; 7 nucleotides match TRBD1. J lost 7 bases, V lost 6 bases, and 4 bases had no gene match. Germline lookup yields CDR1 SGHRS and CDR2 YFSETQ. CDR3 length: 13 residues. This CDR3 reads CASTRDRNSPLHF. In DNA, the CDR3 is TGCGCCAGCACACGGGACAGAAATTCACCCCTCCACTTT.

A few counts support this clonotype. CDR3 residues: CASSVAGRTGELFF. DNA for the CDR3: TGTGCCAGCAGTGTCGCAGGGAGGACCGGGGAGCTGTTTTTT. V and J are TRBV25-1 and TRBJ2-2, with D possibly being TRBD2 (6 bases). The CDR3 loop spans 14 amino acids. The V gene lost 4 bases and the J gene lost 5 bases, with 11 bases spanning the gap. Germline CDR1 MGHDK, CDR2 SYGVNS.

The V and J genes are TRBV29-1 and TRBJ2-2, with D hard to call. CDR1 and CDR2 (germline): SQVTM, ANQGSEA. CDR3 length: 12 residues. Deletions cut 6 bases from V and 2 bases from J, with 7 bases between. CDR3 DNA: TGCAGCGTCGGCGACAACACCGGGGAGCTGTTTTTT. This codes for CSVGDNTGELFF.

The chain employs TRBV7-9 and TRBJ2-3, with 7 bases fitting TRBD1. With V trimmed by 3 bases and J by 2 bases, 5 bases remained unmatched. The CDR3 has 15 amino acids. Germline V gene sequence: CDR1 SEHNR, CDR2 FQNEAQ (reference sequence). CDR3 protein: CASSLRGRATDTQYF. Here the CDR3 DNA reads TGTGCCAGCAGCTTGAGGGGGCGCGCCACAGATACGCAGTATTTT.

This clonotype was seen a handful of times. The chain carries TRBV7-9 and TRBJ2-1; 11 positions match TRBD2. Germline CDR1 is SEHNR and CDR2 is FQNEAQ (reference sequence). The ends lost 2 bases at V and 8 bases at J; junction bases unmatched: 2. This CDR3 region has 14 residues. The CDR3 protein is CASSLTSGSHEQFF. The CDR3 region has the DNA TGTGCCAGCAGCTTAACTAGCGGGAGCCATGAGCAGTTCTTC.

In this sample, this clonotype turned up many times. The chain is built from TRBV15 and TRBJ1-2, with a weak D call TRBD1 (5 bases). From germline, CDR1 is LNHNV and CDR2 YYDKDF (reference sequence). Trimming shortened V by 0 bases and J by 3 bases, and 8 bases separated the two germline ends. The CDR3 sequence is 14 residues long. The CDR3 nucleotides read TGTGCCACCAGCAGAGAGGGGGGGGACTATGGCTACACCTTC. This gives the protein CATSREGGDYGYTF.

This chain joins TRBV7-8 and TRBJ2-1; the match to TRBD1 covers 7 bases. Germline V gives CDR1 SGHVS, CDR2 FQNEAQ. The ends lost 8 bases at V and 8 bases at J; junction bases unmatched: 6. The CDR3 is made up of 12 amino acids. The CDR3 region has the DNA TGTGCCAGCTTAGGACAGGACGATGAGCAGTTCTTC. Encoded protein: CASLGQDDEQFF. Based on the CDR3 plus reference TRBV7-8 and TRBJ2-1, the full variable domain is GAGVSQSPRYKVAKRGQDVALRCDPISGHVSLFWYQQALGQGPEFLTYFQNEAQLDKSGLPSDRFFAERPEGSVSTLKIQRTQQEDSAVYLCASLGQDDEQFFGPGTRLTVL.

This clonotype was observed once. The chain uses TRBV7-6 and TRBJ2-3; 8 positions match TRBD2. The germline gives CDR1 SGHVS, CDR2 FNYEAQ. J gave up 0 bases and V 5 bases, and 10 bases lay outside the gene matches. The CDR3 is 17 amino acids. The CDR3 reads CASSRPRGAESTDTQYF. The CDR3, as DNA: TGTGCCAGCAGCCGCCCGCGGGGGGCCGAGAGCACAGATACGCAGTATTTT.

The chain couples TRBV5-1 to TRBJ2-4; 9 positions agree with TRBD2. The CDR3 sequence is 16 residues long. The ends lost 3 bases at V and 0 bases at J; junction bases unmatched: 4. The germline gives CDR1 SGHRS, CDR2 YFSETQ. CDR3 sequence (DNA): TGCGCCAGCAGCTGGACTAGCGAAATAGCCAAAAACATTCAGTACTTC. Residues: CASSWTSEIAKNIQYF. The whole variable domain, filled in from reference TRBV5-1 and TRBJ2-4, reads KAGVTQTPRYLIKTRGQQVTLSCSPISGHRSVSWYQQTPGQGLQFLFEYFSETQRNKGNFPGRFSGRQFSNSRSEMNVSTLELGDSALYLCASSWTSEIAKNIQYFGAGTRLSVL.

In its sample, this clonotype was seen a few times. The chain has TRBV5-6 and TRBJ2-7, with 9 bases identical to TRBD1. The length of the CDR3 is 15 residues. V trimming: 0 bases; J trimming: 4 bases; junction bases outside the gene matches: 5. Germline CDR1 and CDR2: SGHDT and YYEEEE. CDR3 DNA sequence: TGTGCCAGCAGCTTGGGGGACAGGGCCTATTACGAGCAGTACTTC. This sequence encodes CASSLGDRAYYEQYF.

This sequence joins TRBV6-5 and TRBJ2-1, with 8 bases aligning to TRBD1. This CDR3 comprises 14 residues. The germline CDR1 and CDR2 sequences are MNHEY and SVGAGI. The V segment lost 7 bases and the J segment 5 bases; nucleotides outside the gene matches: 7. CDR3 sequence: CASNSQGAHNEQFF. The CDR3 DNA is TGTGCCAGCAATTCCCAGGGGGCCCACAATGAGCAGTTCTTC.

This clonotype was counted a few times. V and J are TRBV7-2 and TRBJ2-7, with 10 bases aligning to TRBD1. CDR3 length: 17 amino acids. V dropped 2 bases and J dropped 3; count of bases not matched to a gene: 10. Germline CDR1 is SGHTA and CDR2 is FQGNSA. The CDR3 DNA reads TGTGCCAGCAGCTTATATTACAGGGGACAGGGGAGCTACGAGCAGTACTTC. Translating gives CASSLYYRGQGSYEQYF.

This rearrangement joins TRBV18 to TRBJ2-1; D call uncertain. V lost 3 bases and J lost 5, with 11 bases in between. Germline loops: CDR1 KGHSH, CDR2 LQKENI. The CDR3 has 14 residues. CDR3: CASSPTEGNNEQFF. For the CDR3, the DNA is TGTGCCAGCTCACCGACCGAAGGGAACAATGAGCAGTTCTTC.

The CDR3 bases are TGTGCCAGCATGGTAGGAAGCCGAGATCAGCCCCAGCATTTT. Protein: CASMVGSRDQPQHF. This chain uses TRBV28 with TRBJ1-5; no clear D gene. This CDR3 has 14 amino acids. V was clipped by 7 bases and J by 5 bases, with 15 bases between them. Per germline, CDR1 MDHEN and CDR2 SYDVKM.

This clonotype showed up just a few times. The rearrangement links TRBV6-2 or TRBV6-3 to TRBJ2-7; 8 nucleotides match TRBD1. With V trimmed by 3 bases and J by 3 bases, 16 bases remained unmatched. Germline CDR1 and CDR2: MNHEY and SVGEGT. This CDR3 spans 18 amino acids. The CDR3 region is CASSYHRRTGFTDYEQYF. The CDR3, as DNA: TGTGCCAGCAGTTATCACCGTAGGACAGGGTTTACAGACTACGAGCAGTACTTC.

Only a few counts were recorded for this clonotype. The chain links TRBV12-3 or TRBV12-4 to TRBJ2-3; TRBD2 might be the D (5 bases). CDR3 length equals 15 residues. V was shortened by 3 bases and J by 0 bases, with 10 bases between the two germline ends. CDR3 loop: CASSFLASSTDTQYF. The CDR3, as DNA: TGTGCCAGCAGTTTCCTAGCATCCAGCACAGATACGCAGTATTTT.